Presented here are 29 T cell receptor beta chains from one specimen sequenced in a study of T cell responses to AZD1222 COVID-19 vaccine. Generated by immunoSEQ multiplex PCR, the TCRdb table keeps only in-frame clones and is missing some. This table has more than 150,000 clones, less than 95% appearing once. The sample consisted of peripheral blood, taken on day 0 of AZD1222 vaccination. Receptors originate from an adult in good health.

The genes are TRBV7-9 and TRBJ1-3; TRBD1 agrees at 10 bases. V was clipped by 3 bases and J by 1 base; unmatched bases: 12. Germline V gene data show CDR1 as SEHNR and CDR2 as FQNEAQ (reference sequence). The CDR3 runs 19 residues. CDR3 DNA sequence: TGTGCCAGCAGCTTGACCGGGACAGGGGCCCATCGTTCTGGAAACACCATATATTTT. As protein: CASSLTGTGAHRSGNTIYF. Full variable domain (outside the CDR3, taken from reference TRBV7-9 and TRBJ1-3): DTGVSQNPRHKITKRGQNVTFRCDPISEHNRLYWYRQTLGQGPEFLTYFQNEAQLEKSRLLSDRFSAERPKGSFSTLEIQRTEQGDSAMYLCASSLTGTGAHRSGNTIYFGEGSWLTVV.

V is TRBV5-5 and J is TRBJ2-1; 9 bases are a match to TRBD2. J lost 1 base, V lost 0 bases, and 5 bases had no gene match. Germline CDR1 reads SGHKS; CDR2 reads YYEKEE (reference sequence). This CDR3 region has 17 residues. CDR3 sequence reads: CASSLGLAGFSYNEQFF. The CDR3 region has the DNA TGTGCCAGCAGCTTGGGGCTAGCGGGATTTTCCTACAATGAGCAGTTCTTC.

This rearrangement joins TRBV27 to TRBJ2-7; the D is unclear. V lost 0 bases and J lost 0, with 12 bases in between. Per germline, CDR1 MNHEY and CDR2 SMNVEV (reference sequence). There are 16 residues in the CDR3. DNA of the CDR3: TGTGCCAGCAGTTTATCGGTCTCCGCCAGCTCCTACGAGCAGTACTTC. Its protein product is CASSLSVSASSYEQYF.

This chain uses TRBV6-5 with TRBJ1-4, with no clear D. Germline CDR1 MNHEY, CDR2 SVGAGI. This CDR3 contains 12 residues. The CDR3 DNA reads TGTGCTACGCTAGGGTCGGATGAAAAACTGTTTTTT. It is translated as CATLGSDEKLFF.

The CDR3 spells CASSLYTTGLTYEQYF. CDR3 sequence (DNA): TGTGCCAGCAGCTTATACACGACCGGGCTCACCTACGAGCAGTACTTC. The gene calls are TRBV11-2 and TRBJ2-7; D not resolved. There are 16 residues in the CDR3. Trimming removed 2 bases at V and 2 bases at J, with 16 bases between. In germline, CDR1 is SGHAT, CDR2 FQNNGV.

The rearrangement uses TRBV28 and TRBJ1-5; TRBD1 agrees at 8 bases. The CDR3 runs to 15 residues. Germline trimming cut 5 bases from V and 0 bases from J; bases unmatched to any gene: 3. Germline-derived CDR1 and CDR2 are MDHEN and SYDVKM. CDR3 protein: CASSDRGISNQPQHF. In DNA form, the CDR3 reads TGTGCCAGCAGTGACAGGGGCATTAGCAATCAGCCCCAGCATTTT.

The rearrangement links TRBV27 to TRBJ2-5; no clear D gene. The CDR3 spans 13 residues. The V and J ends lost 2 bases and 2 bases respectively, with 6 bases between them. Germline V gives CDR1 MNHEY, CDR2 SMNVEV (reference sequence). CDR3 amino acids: CASSLRRQETQYF. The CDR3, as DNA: TGTGCCAGCAGTTTAAGGCGGCAAGAGACCCAGTACTTC.

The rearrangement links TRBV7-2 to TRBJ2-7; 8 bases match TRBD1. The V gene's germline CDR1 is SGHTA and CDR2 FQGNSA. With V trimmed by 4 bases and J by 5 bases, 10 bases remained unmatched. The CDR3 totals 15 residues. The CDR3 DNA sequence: TGTGCCAGCAGCTACCGGGACAGGATCAGCCACGAGCAGTACTTC. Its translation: CASSYRDRISHEQYF.

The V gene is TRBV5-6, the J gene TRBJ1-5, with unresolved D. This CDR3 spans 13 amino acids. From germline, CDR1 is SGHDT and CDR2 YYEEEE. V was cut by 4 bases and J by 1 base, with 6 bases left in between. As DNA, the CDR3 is TGTGCCAGCAGCGTCGACAGCAATCAGCCCCAGCATTTT. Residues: CASSVDSNQPQHF.

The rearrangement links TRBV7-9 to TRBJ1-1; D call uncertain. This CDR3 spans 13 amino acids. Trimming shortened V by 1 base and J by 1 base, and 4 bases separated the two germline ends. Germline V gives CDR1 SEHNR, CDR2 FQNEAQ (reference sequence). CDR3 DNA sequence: TGTGCCAGCAGCTTAGACACGAACACTGAAGCTTTCTTT. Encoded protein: CASSLDTNTEAFF.

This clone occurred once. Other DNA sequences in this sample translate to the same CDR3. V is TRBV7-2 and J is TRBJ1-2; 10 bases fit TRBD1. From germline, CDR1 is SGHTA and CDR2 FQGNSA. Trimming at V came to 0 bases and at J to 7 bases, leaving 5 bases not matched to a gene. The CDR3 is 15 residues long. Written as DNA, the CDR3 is TGTGCCAGCAGCTTAGCCGGGACAGGGGTTGGTGGCTACACCTTC. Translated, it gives CASSLAGTGVGGYTF. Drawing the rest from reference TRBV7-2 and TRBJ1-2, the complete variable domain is GAGVSQSPSNKVTEKGKDVELRCDPISGHTALYWYRQSLGQGLEFLIYFQGNSAPDKSGLPSDRFSAERTGGSVSTLTIQRTQQEDSAVYLCASSLAGTGVGGYTFGSGTRLTVV.

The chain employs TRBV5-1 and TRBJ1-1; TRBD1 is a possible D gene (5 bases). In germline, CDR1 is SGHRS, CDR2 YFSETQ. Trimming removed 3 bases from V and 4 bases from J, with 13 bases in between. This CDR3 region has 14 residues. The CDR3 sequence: CASSSSGFPTEAFF. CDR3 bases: TGCGCCAGCAGCTCCTCAGGGTTTCCCACTGAAGCTTTCTTT.

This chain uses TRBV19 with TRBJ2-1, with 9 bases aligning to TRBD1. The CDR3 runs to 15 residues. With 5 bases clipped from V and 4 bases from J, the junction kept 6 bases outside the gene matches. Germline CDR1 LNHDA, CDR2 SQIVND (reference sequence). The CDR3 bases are TGTGCCAGTAGTCCCTCGGGACAGGGATACAATGAGCAGTTCTTC. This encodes CASSPSGQGYNEQFF.

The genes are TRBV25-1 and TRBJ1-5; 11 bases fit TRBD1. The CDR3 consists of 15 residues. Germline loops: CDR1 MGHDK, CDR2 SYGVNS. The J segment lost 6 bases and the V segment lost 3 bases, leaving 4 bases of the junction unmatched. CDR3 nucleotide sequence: TGTGCCAGCAGTGAGGGACAGGGGGTGGGTCAGCCCCAGCATTTT. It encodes CASSEGQGVGQPQHF.

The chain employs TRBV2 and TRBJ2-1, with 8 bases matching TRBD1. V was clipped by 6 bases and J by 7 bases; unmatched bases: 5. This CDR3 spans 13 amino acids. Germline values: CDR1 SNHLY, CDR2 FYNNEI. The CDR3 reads CASREGQVNEQFF. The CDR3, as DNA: TGTGCCAGCAGAGAGGGACAGGTTAATGAGCAGTTCTTC.

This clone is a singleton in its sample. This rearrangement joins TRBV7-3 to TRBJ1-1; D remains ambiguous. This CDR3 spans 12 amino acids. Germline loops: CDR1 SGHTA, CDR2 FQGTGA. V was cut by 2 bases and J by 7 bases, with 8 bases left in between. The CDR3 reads CASSLYGGEAFF. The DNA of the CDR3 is TGTGCCAGCAGCTTATACGGAGGTGAAGCTTTCTTT. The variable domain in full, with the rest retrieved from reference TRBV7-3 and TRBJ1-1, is GAGVSQTPSNKVTEKGKYVELRCDPISGHTALYWYRQSLGQGPEFLIYFQGTGAADDSGLPNDRFFAVRPEGSVSTLKIQRTERGDSAVYLCASSLYGGEAFFGQGTRLTVV.

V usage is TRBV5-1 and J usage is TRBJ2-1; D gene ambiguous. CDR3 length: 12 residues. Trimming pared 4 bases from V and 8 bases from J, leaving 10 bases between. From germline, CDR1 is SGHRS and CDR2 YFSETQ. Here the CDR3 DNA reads TGCGCCAGCAGCCTCACCTTCGATGAGCAGTTCTTC. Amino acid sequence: CASSLTFDEQFF.

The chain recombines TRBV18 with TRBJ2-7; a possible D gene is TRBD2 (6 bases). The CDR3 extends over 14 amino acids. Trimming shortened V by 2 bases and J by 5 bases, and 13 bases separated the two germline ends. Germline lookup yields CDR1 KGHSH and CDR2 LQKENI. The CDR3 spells CASSPSSREDEQYF. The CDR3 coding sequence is TGTGCCAGCTCACCATCTAGCAGGGAGGACGAGCAGTACTTC.

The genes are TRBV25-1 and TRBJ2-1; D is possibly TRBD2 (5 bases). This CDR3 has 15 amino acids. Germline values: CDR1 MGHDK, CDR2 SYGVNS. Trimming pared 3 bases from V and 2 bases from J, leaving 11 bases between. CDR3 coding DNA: TGTGCCAGCAGTGATACTAGGAATACCTACAATGAGCAGTTCTTC. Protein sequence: CASSDTRNTYNEQFF.

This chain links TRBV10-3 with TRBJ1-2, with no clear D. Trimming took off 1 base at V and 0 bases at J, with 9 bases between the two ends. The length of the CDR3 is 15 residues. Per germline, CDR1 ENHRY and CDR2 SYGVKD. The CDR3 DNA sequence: TGTGCCATCAGTGAGTTGGGAACTTCTAACTATGGCTACACCTTC. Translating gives CAISELGTSNYGYTF.

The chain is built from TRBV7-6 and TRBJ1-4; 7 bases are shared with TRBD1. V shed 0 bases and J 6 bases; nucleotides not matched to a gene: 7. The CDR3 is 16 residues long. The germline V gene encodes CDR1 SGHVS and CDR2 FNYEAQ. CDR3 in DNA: TGTGCCAGCAGCTTAGCGCAGGAGGGGGCCGATGAAAAACTGTTTTTT. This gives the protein CASSLAQEGADEKLFF.

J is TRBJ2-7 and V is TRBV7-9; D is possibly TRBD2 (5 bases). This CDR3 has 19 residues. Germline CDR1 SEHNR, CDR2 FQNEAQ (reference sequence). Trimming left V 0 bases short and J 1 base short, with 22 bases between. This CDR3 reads CASSLARYPGDPGSYEQYF. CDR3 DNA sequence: TGTGCCAGCAGCTTAGCGCGGTACCCCGGGGATCCCGGGTCCTACGAGCAGTACTTC.

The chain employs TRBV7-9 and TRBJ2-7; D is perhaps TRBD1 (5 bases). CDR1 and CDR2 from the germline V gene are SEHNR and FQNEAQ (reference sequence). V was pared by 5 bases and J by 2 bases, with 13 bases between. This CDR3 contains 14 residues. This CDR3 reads CASSADSPPYEQYF. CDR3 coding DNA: TGTGCCAGCAGCGCTGACAGTCCACCCTACGAGCAGTACTTC.

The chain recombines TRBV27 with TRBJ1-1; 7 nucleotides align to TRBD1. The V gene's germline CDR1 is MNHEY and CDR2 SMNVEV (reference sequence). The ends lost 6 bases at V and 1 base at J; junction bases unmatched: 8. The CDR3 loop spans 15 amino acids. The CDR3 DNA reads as TGTGCCAGCAGAACGGGGACAGTTAGGAACACTGAAGCTTTCTTT. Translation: CASRTGTVRNTEAFF.

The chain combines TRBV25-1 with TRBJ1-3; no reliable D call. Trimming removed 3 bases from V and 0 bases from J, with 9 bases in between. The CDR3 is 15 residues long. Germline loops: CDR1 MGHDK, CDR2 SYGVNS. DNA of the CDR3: TGTGCCAGCAGTGAGTTAGACAACTCTGGAAACACCATATATTTT. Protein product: CASSELDNSGNTIYF.

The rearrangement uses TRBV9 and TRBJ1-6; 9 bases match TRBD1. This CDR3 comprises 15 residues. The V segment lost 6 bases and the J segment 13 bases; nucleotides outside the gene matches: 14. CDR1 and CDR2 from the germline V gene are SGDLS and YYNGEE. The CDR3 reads CASNPTGTGSAPLHF. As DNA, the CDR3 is TGTGCCAGCAACCCAACCGGGACAGGGAGTGCCCCCCTCCACTTT.

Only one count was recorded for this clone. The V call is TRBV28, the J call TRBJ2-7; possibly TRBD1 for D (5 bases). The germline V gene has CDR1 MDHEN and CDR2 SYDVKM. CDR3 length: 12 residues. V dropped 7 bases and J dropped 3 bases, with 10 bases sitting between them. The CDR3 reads CASTDRHYEQYF. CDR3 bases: TGTGCCAGCACCGACAGACACTACGAGCAGTACTTC. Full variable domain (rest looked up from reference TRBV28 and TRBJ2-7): DVKVTQSSRYLVKRTGEKVFLECVQDMDHENMFWYRQDPGLGLRLIYFSYDVKMKEKGDIPEGYSVSREKKERFSLILESASTNQTSMYLCASTDRHYEQYFGPGTRLTVT.

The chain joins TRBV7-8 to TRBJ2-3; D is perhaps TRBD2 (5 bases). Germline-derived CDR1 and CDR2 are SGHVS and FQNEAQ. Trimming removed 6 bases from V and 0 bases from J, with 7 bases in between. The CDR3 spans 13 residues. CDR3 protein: CASREASTDTQYF. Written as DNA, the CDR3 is TGTGCCAGCAGGGAGGCGAGCACAGATACGCAGTATTTT.

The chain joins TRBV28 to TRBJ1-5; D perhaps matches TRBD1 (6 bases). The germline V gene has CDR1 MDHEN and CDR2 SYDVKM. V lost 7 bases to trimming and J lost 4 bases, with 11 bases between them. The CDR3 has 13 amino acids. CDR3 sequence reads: CASTRTGNQPQHF. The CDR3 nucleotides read TGTGCCAGCACCAGAACAGGGAATCAGCCCCAGCATTTT.